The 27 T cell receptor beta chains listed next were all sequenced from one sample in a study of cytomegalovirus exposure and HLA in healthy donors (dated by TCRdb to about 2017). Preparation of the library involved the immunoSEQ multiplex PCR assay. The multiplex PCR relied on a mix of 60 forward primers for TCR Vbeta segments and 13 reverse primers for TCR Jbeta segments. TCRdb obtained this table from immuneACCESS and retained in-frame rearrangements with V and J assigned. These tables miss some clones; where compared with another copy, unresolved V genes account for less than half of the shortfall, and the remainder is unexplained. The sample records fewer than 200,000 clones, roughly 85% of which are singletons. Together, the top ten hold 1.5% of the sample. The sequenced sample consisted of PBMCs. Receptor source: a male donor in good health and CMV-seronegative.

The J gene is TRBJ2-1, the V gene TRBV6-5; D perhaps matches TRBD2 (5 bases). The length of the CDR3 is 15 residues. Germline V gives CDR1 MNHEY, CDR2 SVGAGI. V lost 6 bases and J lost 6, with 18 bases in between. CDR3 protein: CASSRSRGLGNEQFF. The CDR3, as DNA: TGTGCCAGCAGCCGTAGTCGCGGGTTAGGCAATGAGCAGTTCTTC.

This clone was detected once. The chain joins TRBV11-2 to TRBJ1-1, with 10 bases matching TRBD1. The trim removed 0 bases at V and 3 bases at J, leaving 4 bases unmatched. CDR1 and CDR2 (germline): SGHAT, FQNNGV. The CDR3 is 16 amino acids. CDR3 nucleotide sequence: TGTGCCAGCAGCTTAGAGACAGGGGGCGGGTACACTGAAGCTTTCTTT. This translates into CASSLETGGGYTEAFF. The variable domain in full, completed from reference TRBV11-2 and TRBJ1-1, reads EAGVAQSPRYKIIEKRQSVAFWCNPISGHATLYWYQQILGQGPKLLIQFQNNGVVDDSQLPKDRFSAERLKGVDSTLKIQPAKLEDSAVYLCASSLETGGGYTEAFFGQGTRLTVV.

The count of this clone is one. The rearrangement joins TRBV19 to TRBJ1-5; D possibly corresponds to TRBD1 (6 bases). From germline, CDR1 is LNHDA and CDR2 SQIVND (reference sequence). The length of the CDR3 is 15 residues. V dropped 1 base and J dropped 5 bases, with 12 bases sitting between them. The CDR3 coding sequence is TGTGCCAGTAGTATAGGTCAGGGGACGTATCAGCCCCAGCATTTT. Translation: CASSIGQGTYQPQHF.

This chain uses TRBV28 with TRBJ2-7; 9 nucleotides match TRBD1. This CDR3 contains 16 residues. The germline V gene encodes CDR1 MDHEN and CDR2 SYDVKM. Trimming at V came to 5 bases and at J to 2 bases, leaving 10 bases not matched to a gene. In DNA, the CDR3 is TGTGCCAGCAGTCCCAATGGGGGACAGGGAACCTACGAGCAGTACTTC. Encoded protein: CASSPNGGQGTYEQYF. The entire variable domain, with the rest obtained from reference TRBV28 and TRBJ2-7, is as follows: DVKVTQSSRYLVKRTGEKVFLECVQDMDHENMFWYRQDPGLGLRLIYFSYDVKMKEKGDIPEGYSVSREKKERFSLILESASTNQTSMYLCASSPNGGQGTYEQYFGPGTRLTVT.

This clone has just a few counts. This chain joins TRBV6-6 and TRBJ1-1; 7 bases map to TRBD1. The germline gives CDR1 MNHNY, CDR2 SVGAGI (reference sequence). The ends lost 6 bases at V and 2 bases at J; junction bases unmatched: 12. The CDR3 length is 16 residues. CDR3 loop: CASSPRQGPPNTEAFF. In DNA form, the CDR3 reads TGTGCCAGCAGCCCTCGACAGGGACCCCCTAACACTGAAGCTTTCTTT.

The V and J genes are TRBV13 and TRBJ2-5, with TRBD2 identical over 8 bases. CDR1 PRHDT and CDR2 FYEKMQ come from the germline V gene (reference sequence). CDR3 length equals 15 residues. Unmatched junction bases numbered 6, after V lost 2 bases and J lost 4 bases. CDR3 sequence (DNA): TGTGCCAGCAGCTTAAACGGGAGGGCCGTAGAGACCCAGTACTTC. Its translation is CASSLNGRAVETQYF.

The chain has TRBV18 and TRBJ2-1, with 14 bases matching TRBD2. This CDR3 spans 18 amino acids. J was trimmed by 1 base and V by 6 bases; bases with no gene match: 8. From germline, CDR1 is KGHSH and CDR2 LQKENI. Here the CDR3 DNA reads TGTGCCAGCTCGCAGACTAGCGGGGGGGCAAGGTCCTACAATGAGCAGTTCTTC. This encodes CASSQTSGGARSYNEQFF.

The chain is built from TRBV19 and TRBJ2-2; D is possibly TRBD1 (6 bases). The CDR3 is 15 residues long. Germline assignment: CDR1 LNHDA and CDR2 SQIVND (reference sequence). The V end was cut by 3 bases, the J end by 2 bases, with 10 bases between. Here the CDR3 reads CASSIQGTNTGELFF. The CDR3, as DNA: TGTGCCAGTAGTATTCAGGGGACCAACACCGGGGAGCTGTTTTTT.

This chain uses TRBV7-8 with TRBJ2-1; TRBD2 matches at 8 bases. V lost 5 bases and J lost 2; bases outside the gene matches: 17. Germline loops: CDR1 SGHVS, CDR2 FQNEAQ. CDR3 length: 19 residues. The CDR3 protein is CASSERVVMAGGTYNEQFF. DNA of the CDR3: TGTGCCAGCAGCGAAAGGGTGGTGATGGCGGGAGGAACCTACAATGAGCAGTTCTTC.

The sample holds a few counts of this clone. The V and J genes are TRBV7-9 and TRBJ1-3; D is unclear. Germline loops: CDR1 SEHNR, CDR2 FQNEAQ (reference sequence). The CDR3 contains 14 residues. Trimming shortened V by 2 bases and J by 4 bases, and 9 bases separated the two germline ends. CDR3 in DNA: TGTGCCAGCAGCTTACAAGAGTTCGGAAACACCATATATTTT. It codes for CASSLQEFGNTIYF.

CDR3 in DNA: TGTGCCAGCAGCGATCCGGGACAGGGAGTGCAGTACTTC. Protein: CASSDPGQGVQYF. The chain has TRBV5-4 and TRBJ2-7; 9 bases line up with TRBD1. CDR1 and CDR2 from the germline V gene are SGHNT and YYREEE (reference sequence). With 4 bases clipped from V and 9 bases from J, the junction kept 8 bases outside the gene matches. There are 13 residues in the CDR3.

The CDR3 DNA reads as TGTGCCAGAAGCTTCGGGCTAGCGGGGGGCTACGAGCAGTACTTC. Its translation: CARSFGLAGGYEQYF. The chain has TRBV5-3 and TRBJ2-7; TRBD2 agrees at 11 bases. TRBV5-3 is an ORF; its function is uncertain. V lost 2 bases to trimming and J lost 3 bases; unmatched junction nucleotides: 4. The CDR3 is 15 amino acids.

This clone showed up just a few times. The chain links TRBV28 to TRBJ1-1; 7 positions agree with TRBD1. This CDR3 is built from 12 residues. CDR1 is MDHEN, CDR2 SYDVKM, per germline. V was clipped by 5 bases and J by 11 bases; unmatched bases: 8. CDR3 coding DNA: TGTGCCAGCAGTGCCATCCAGGGGGATGCTTTCTTT. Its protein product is CASSAIQGDAFF.

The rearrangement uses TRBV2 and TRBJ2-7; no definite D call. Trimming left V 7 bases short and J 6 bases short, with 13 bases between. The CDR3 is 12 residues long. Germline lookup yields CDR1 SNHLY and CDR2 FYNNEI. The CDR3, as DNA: TGTGCCAGCATAGTAACCTCAGGCGAGCAGTACTTC. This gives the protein CASIVTSGEQYF.

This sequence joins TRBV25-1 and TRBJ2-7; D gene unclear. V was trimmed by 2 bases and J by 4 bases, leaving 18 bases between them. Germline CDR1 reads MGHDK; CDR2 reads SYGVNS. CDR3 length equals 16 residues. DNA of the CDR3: TGTGCCAGCAGTGAACACGGCGGAAGGTCGGGTTACGAGCAGTACTTC. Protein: CASSEHGGRSGYEQYF.

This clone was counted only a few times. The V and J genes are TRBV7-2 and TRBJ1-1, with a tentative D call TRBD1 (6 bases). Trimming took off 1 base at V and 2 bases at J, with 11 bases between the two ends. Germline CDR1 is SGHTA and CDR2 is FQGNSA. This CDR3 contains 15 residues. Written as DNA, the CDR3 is TGTGCCAGCAGCTTAGTTGCAGGGGCTAACACTGAAGCTTTCTTT. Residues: CASSLVAGANTEAFF.

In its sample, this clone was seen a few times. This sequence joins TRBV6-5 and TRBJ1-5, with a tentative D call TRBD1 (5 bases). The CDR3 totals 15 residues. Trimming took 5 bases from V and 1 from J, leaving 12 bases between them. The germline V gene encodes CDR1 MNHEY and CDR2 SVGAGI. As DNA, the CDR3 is TGTGCCAGCAGTCGGCGACAGCAGAGCAATCAGCCCCAGCATTTT. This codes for CASSRRQQSNQPQHF.

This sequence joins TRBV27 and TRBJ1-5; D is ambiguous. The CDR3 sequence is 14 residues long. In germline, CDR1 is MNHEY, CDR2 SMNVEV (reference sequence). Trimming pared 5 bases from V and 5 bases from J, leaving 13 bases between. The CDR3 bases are TGTGCCAGCAGTGGCGACAACAGATATCAGCCCCAGCATTTT. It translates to CASSGDNRYQPQHF.

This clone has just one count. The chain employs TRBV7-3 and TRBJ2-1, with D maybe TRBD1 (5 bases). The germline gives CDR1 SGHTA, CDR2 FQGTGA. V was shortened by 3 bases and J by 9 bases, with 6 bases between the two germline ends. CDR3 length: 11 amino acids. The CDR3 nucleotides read TGTGCCAGCAGCTTTAGGGGTGAGCAGTTCTTC. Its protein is CASSFRGEQFF.

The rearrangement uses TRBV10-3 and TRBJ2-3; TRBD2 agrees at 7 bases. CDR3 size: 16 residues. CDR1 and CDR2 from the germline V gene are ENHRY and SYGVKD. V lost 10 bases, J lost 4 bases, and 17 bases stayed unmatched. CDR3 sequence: CATGSTGGSNSDTQYF. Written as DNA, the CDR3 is TGTGCCACCGGGTCGACTGGCGGGAGTAACTCAGATACGCAGTATTTT.

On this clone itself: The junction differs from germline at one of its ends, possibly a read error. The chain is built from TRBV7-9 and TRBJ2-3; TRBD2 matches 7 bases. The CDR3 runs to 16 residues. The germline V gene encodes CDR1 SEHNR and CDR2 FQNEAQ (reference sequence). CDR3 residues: CSSSSSGTTSTDTQYF. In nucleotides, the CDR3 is TGTTCCAGCAGCTCAAGCGGGACTACTAGCACAGATACGCAGTATTTT.

The CDR3 coding sequence is TGTGCCAGCAGCTTAAGCAAGAACACTGAAGCTTTCTTT. The encoded protein is CASSLSKNTEAFF. V usage is TRBV7-2 and J usage is TRBJ1-1; D is unclear. This CDR3 contains 13 residues. Germline V gene sequence: CDR1 SGHTA, CDR2 FQGNSA. V gave up 2 bases and J gave up 1 base, with 5 bases separating them.

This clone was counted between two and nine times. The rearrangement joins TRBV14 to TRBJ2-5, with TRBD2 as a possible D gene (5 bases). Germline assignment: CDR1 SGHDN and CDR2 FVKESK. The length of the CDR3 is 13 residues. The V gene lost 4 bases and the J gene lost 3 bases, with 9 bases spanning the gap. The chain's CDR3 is CASSPRGEETQYF. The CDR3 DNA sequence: TGTGCCAGCAGCCCCCGGGGAGAAGAGACCCAGTACTTC.

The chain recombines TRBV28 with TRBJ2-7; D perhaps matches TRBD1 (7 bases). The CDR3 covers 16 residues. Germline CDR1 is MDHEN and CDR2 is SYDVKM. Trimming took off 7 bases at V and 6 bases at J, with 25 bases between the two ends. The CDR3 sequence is CASNPGAGQVEGEQYF. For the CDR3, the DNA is TGTGCCAGCAATCCGGGCGCCGGACAGGTGGAGGGCGAGCAGTACTTC.

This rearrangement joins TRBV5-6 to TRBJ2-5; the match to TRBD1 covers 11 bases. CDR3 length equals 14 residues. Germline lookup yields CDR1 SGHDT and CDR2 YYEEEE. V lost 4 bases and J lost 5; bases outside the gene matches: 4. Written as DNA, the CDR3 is TGTGCCAGCAGCCTGGGACAGGGGGGTGAGACCCAGTACTTC. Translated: CASSLGQGGETQYF.

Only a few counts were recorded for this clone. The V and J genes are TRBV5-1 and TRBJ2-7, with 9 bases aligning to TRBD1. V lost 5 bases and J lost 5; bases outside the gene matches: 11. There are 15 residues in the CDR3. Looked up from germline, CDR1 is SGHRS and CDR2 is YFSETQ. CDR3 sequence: CASSPLPGQGHEQYF. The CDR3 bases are TGCGCCAGCAGTCCCCTTCCGGGACAGGGCCACGAGCAGTACTTC. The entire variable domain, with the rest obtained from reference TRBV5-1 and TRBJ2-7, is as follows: KAGVTQTPRYLIKTRGQQVTLSCSPISGHRSVSWYQQTPGQGLQFLFEYFSETQRNKGNFPGRFSGRQFSNSRSEMNVSTLELGDSALYLCASSPLPGQGHEQYFGPGTRLTVT.

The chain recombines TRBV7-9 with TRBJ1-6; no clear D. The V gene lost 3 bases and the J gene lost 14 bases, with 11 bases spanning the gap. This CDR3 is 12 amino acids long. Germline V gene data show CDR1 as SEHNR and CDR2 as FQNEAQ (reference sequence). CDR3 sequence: CASSLRAGTLHF. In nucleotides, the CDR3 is TGTGCCAGCAGCTTGAGGGCAGGCACCCTCCACTTT.